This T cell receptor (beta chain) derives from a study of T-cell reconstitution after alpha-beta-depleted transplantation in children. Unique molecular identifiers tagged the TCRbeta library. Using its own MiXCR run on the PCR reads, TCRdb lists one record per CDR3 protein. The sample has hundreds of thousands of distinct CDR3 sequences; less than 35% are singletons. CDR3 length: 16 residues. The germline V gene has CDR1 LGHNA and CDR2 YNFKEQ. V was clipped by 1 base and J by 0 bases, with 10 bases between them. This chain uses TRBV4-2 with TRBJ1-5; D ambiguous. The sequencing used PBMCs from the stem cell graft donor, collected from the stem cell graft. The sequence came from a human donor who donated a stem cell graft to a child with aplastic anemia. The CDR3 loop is CASSQGGRISNQPQHF. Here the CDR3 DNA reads TGTGCCAGCAGCCAAGGTGGTAGGATTAGCAATCAGCCCCAGCATTTT.